These 18 T cell receptor beta chains share one sample of origin, sequenced in a study of metastatic and nonmetastatic thyroid tumors. TCRdb re-clonotyped the PCR reads through MiXCR. The sample has some 60,000 clones, just under 30% seen once. Thyroid surgery took place with no prior treatment in any patient. Sequenced input: blood. These receptors were obtained from a female donor with papillary thyroid cancer or a benign thyroid nodule (not recorded which). Some clones in this sample may be carry-over from other donors' samples.

The V gene is TRBV5-1, the J gene TRBJ1-5; D remains unclear. Germline V CDR1 and CDR2: SGHRS, YFSETQ. V dropped 0 bases and J dropped 6 bases, with 13 bases sitting between them. The CDR3 is 15 amino acids. The CDR3 here is CASSLDTQAGQPQHF. CDR3 DNA sequence: TGCGCCAGCAGCTTGGATACCCAGGCGGGTCAGCCCCAGCATTTT.

This clone has at least ten counts. This chain uses TRBV27 with TRBJ1-4, with D hard to call. V lost 6 bases, J lost 0 bases, and 11 bases lay in between. The CDR3 extends over 15 amino acids. Per germline, CDR1 MNHEY and CDR2 SMNVEV (reference sequence). CDR3 DNA: TGTGCCAGCAGCCCGGAGGTTGCAACTAATGAAAAACTGTTTTTT. The encoded protein is CASSPEVATNEKLFF.

This clone was recorded a few times. This chain uses TRBV12-3 or TRBV12-4 with TRBJ1-2; a weak D match, TRBD1 (5 bases). The V gene lost 6 bases and the J gene lost 4 bases, with 15 bases spanning the gap. CDR3 length: 14 amino acids. The CDR3 DNA follows: TGTGCCAGCAGAACAGCCGGGACGGGCTATGGCTACACCTTC. Encoded protein: CASRTAGTGYGYTF.

This clone was detected many times. The chain carries TRBV30 and TRBJ2-5, with 8 bases lining up with TRBD1. CDR1 is GTSNPN and CDR2 is SVGIG in the germline V gene (reference sequence). J was trimmed by 5 bases and V by 0 bases; bases with no gene match: 5. This CDR3 contains 14 residues. CDR3 DNA sequence: TGTGCCTGGAGTGTCTCCCAGGGGGCGGAGACCCAGTACTTC. Its protein is CAWSVSQGAETQYF.

This clone came up a few times. The V gene is TRBV2, the J gene TRBJ2-7; no definite D call. This CDR3 comprises 13 residues. CDR1 is SNHLY and CDR2 is FYNNEI in the germline V gene. V was shortened by 6 bases and J by 4 bases, with 13 bases between the two germline ends. The CDR3 bases are TGTGCCAGCAGCCGTCAGCACTCTTACGAGCAGTACTTC. It yields the protein CASSRQHSYEQYF.

Only one count was recorded for this clone. The chain links TRBV5-1 to TRBJ2-3; 11 positions match TRBD2. Germline values: CDR1 SGHRS, CDR2 YFSETQ. The length of the CDR3 is 15 residues. J gave up 5 bases and V 4 bases, and 6 bases lay outside the gene matches. The CDR3 spells CASSGLAGGQDTQYF. The DNA for the CDR3 is TGCGCCAGCAGCGGATTAGCGGGGGGGCAAGATACGCAGTATTTT.

This clone was detected a few times. CDR3 region: CASRPGQPNYGYTF. The CDR3 DNA reads as TGTGCCAGCAGGCCCGGACAGCCTAACTATGGCTACACCTTC. The V call is TRBV27, the J call TRBJ1-2, with a tentative D call TRBD1 (6 bases). Trimming pared 6 bases from V and 0 bases from J, leaving 11 bases between. CDR1 is MNHEY and CDR2 is SMNVEV in the germline V gene (reference sequence). The CDR3 is made up of 14 amino acids.

This clone was seen a few times. This chain joins TRBV20-1 and TRBJ2-3, with a tentative D call TRBD2 (6 bases). Trimming stripped 1 base from V and 1 base from J, with 9 bases between. This CDR3 is 14 amino acids long. The V gene's germline CDR1 is DFQATT and CDR2 SNEGSKA (reference sequence). The CDR3 here is CSARAVAGTDTQYF. CDR3 DNA: TGCAGTGCTAGAGCGGTAGCGGGCACAGATACGCAGTATTTT.

The chain has TRBV6-1 and TRBJ2-7; 13 nucleotides match TRBD2. Germline lookup yields CDR1 MNHNS and CDR2 SASEGT. Trimming removed 6 bases from V and 1 base from J; junction bases left unmatched: 3. The CDR3 contains 15 residues. CDR3 protein: CASSGLAGVSYEQYF. DNA for the CDR3: TGTGCCAGCAGCGGACTAGCGGGAGTGTCCTACGAGCAGTACTTC.

The chain joins TRBV7-9 to TRBJ1-2; D not certain. The germline CDR1 and CDR2 sequences are SEHNR and FQNEAQ (reference sequence). V shed 1 base and J shed 8 bases, with 14 bases lying between them. The CDR3 totals 14 residues. In DNA form, the CDR3 reads TGTGCCAGCAGCTTAGACGGCAGCATAAAGGGCTACACCTTC. Amino acid sequence: CASSLDGSIKGYTF.

Remarks on this clone: This CDR3 fails to terminate in the conserved phenylalanine or tryptophan, so it likely reflects a read error. The J gene is TRBJ2-3, the V gene TRBV3-1; D gene unclear. The germline V and J ends were trimmed by 0 bases and 1 base, with 14 bases remaining between them. This CDR3 contains 17 residues. In germline, CDR1 is LGHDT, CDR2 YNNKEL (reference sequence). The CDR3 loop is CASSQDKQTWGTDTQYL. CDR3 nucleotides: TGTGCCAGCAGCCAAGATAAACAGACCTGGGGCACAGATACGCAGTATTTA.

By share, this clone counts as medium-sized. The chain uses TRBV6-2 or TRBV6-3 and TRBJ1-3; TRBD1 matches at 9 bases. Germline lookup yields CDR1 MNHEY and CDR2 SVGEGT. The CDR3 covers 14 residues. The V and J ends lost 11 bases and 1 base, in that order; junction bases with no gene match: 6. The CDR3 region has the DNA TGTGCCCGAGACAGGGGGAGTTCTGGAAACACCATATATTTT. Amino acids: CARDRGSSGNTIYF.

This clone was seen only a few times. The chain recombines TRBV6-1 with TRBJ1-5; D is undetermined. Per the germline V gene, CDR1 is MNHNS and CDR2 is SASEGT. V was cut by 11 bases and J by 5 bases, with 4 bases left in between. The CDR3 covers 9 residues. The CDR3 DNA reads TGTGCCTGCTATCAGCCCCAGCATTTT. Amino acid sequence: CACYQPQHF.

This clone was picked up a small number of times. The V call is TRBV6-1, the J call TRBJ2-1; 7 bases align to TRBD2. The CDR3 extends over 13 amino acids. Losses at the gene ends were 4 bases for V and 3 bases for J; bases not matched to a gene: 0. Germline values: CDR1 MNHNS, CDR2 SASEGT. The CDR3 DNA reads TGTGCCAGCAGTGGGACTAGCTACAATGAGCAGTTCTTC. As protein: CASSGTSYNEQFF.

The chain couples TRBV6-4 to TRBJ1-1; tentative D call: TRBD1 (6 bases). The CDR3 sequence is 14 residues long. Between the trimmed V and J ends, which lost 6 bases and 3 bases, there was a span of 14 bases. Germline CDR1 is MRHNA and CDR2 is SNTAGT. The CDR3 reads CASRPQGWDTEAFF. CDR3 nucleotide sequence: TGTGCCAGCAGACCACAGGGATGGGACACTGAAGCTTTCTTT.

The chain joins TRBV20-1 to TRBJ1-6; D remains unclear. The CDR3 covers 12 residues. Germline V CDR1 and CDR2: DFQATT, SNEGSKA (reference sequence). V shed 7 bases and J shed 6 bases, with 10 bases lying between them. CDR3 sequence reads: CSVIAPNSPLHF. The CDR3 nucleotides are TGCAGTGTGATTGCTCCTAATTCACCCCTCCACTTT.

The chain joins TRBV5-1 to TRBJ2-7; maybe TRBD2 (5 bases). Germline V gives CDR1 SGHRS, CDR2 YFSETQ. Trimming left V 4 bases short and J 4 bases short, with 9 bases between. The CDR3 runs to 12 residues. The CDR3 loop reads CASSGAGYEQYF. In DNA form, the CDR3 reads TGCGCCAGCAGCGGCGCGGGTTACGAGCAGTACTTC.

The chain has TRBV30 and TRBJ2-2, with D tentatively TRBD1 or TRBD2 (7 bases each). There are 16 residues in the CDR3. Trimming took 0 bases from V and 4 from J, leaving 15 bases between them. In germline, CDR1 is GTSNPN, CDR2 SVGIG (reference sequence). For the CDR3, the DNA is TGTGCCTGGAGTGTACGGGGCAGGGGGGGCACCGGGGAGCTGTTTTTT. Protein: CAWSVRGRGGTGELFF.